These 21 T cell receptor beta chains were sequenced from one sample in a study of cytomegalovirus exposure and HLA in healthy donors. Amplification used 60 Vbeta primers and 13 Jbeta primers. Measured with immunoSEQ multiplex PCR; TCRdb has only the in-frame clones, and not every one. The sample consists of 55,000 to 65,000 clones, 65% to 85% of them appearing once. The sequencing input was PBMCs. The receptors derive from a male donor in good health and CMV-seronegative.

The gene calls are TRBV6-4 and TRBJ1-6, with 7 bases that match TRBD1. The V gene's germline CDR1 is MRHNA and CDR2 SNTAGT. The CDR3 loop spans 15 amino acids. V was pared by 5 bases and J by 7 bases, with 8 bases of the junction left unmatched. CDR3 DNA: TGTGCCAGCAGTTCCCTTGGGACAGCAAATTCACCCCTCCACTTT. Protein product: CASSSLGTANSPLHF.

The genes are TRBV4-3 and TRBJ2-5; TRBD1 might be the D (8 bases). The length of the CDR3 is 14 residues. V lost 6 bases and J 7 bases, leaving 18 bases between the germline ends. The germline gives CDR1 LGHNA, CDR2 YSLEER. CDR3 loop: CASSLLTGGGTQYF. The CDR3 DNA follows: TGCGCCAGCAGTCTACTAACAGGGGGGGGGACCCAGTACTTC.

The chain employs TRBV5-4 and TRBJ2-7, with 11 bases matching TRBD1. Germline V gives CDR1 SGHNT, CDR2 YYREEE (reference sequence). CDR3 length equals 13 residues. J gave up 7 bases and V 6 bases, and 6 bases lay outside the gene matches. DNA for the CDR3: TGTGCCAGCAAGCCGGGACAGGGGGGGGAGCAGTACTTC. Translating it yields CASKPGQGGEQYF.

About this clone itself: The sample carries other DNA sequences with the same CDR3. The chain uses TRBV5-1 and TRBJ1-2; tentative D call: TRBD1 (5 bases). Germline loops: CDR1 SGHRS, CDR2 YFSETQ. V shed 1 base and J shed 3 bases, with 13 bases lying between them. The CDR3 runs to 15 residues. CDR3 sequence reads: CASSLQGIRDYGYTF. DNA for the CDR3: TGCGCCAGCAGCTTGCAGGGAATACGGGACTATGGCTACACCTTC.

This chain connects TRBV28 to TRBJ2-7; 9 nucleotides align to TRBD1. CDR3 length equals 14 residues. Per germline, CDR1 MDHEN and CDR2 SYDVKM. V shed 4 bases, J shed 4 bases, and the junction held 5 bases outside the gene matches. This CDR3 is CASSSTGTGYEQYF. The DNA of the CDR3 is TGTGCCAGCAGTTCTACCGGGACAGGGTACGAGCAGTACTTC.

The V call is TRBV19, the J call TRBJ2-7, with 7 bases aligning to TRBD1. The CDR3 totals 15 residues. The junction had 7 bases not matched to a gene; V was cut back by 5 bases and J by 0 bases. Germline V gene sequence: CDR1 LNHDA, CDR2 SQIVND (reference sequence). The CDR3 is CASSPRQGSSYEQYF. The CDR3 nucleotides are TGTGCCAGTAGTCCTCGACAGGGATCCTCCTACGAGCAGTACTTC.

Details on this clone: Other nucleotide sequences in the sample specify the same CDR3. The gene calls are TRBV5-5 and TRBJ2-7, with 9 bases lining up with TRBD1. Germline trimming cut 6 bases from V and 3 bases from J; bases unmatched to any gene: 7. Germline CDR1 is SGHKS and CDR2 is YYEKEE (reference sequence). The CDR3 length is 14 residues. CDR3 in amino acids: CASTSGQGNYEQYF. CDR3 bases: TGTGCCAGCACCTCCGGACAGGGGAACTACGAGCAGTACTTC.

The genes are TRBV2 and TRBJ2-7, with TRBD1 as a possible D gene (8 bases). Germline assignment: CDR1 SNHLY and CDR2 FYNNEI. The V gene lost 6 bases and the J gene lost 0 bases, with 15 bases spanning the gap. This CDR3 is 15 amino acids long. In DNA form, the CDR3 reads TGTGCCAGCAGGACAGGGGAGGGCAGCTCCTACGAGCAGTACTTC. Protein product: CASRTGEGSSYEQYF.

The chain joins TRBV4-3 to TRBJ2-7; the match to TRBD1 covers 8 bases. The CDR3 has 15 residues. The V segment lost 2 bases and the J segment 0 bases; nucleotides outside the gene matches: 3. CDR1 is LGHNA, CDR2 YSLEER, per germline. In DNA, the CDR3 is TGCGCCAGCAGCCAATTCACAGGGGGCTCCTACGAGCAGTACTTC. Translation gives CASSQFTGGSYEQYF.

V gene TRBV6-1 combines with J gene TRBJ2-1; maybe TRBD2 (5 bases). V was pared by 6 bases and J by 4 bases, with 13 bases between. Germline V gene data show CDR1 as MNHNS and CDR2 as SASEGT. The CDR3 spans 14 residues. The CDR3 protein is CASSLFGDYNEQFF. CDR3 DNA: TGTGCCAGCAGCCTTTTCGGGGATTACAATGAGCAGTTCTTC.

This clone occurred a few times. Here the CDR3 reads CATSLQTSGSYEQYF. The CDR3 DNA reads as TGTGCCACCAGCCTACAGACTAGCGGGAGCTACGAGCAGTACTTC. The chain combines TRBV15 with TRBJ2-7; TRBD2 matches 12 bases. Unmatched junction bases numbered 5, after V lost 5 bases and J lost 3 bases. The CDR3 contains 15 residues. Germline CDR1 and CDR2: LNHNV and YYDKDF (reference sequence).

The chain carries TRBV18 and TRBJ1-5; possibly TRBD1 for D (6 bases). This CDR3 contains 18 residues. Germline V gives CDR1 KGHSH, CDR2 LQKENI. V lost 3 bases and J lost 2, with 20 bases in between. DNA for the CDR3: TGTGCCAGCTCACCGTCTATAAGGGGGGGCGACGGCAATCAGCCCCAGCATTTT. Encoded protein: CASSPSIRGGDGNQPQHF.

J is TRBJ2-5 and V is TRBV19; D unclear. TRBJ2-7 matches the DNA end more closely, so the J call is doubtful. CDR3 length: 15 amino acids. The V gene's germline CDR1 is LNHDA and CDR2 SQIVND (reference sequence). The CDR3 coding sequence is TGTGCCAGTAGTATATCCCCCACCATCCCCTACGAGCAGTACTTC. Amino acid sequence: CASSISPTIPYEQYF.

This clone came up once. CDR3 bases: TGTGCCAGCAGCCCAGGGATCCTCACTGAAGCTTTCTTT. It yields the protein CASSPGILTEAFF. The rearrangement joins TRBV11-3 to TRBJ1-1, with D perhaps TRBD1 (5 bases). CDR1 is SGHNT and CDR2 is YENEEA in the germline V gene. The V end lost 5 bases, the J end lost 4 bases, and 11 bases lay between the germline ends. The CDR3 is made up of 13 amino acids.

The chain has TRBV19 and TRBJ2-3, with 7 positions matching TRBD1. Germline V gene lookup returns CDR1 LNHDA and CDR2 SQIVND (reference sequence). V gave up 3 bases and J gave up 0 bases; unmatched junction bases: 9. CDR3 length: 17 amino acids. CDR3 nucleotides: TGTGCCAGTAGTATGCCCGACAGGGCAGGAAGCACAGATACGCAGTATTTT. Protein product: CASSMPDRAGSTDTQYF.

The CDR3 nucleotides are TGTGCCAGCAGCTTGGCTAAGACAGGGCTTCATCAGCCCCAGCATTTT. Its translation is CASSLAKTGLHQPQHF. The chain recombines TRBV5-6 with TRBJ1-5; 7 bases are a match to TRBD1. The CDR3 covers 16 residues. Germline CDR1 is SGHDT and CDR2 is YYEEEE. V dropped 0 bases and J dropped 5; count of bases not matched to a gene: 8.

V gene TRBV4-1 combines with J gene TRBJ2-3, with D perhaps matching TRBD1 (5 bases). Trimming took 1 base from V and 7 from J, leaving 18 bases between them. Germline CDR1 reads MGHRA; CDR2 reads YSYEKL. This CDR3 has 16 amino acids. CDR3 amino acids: CASSQVQGALGNTQYF. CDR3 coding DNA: TGCGCCAGCAGCCAAGTTCAGGGCGCACTGGGAAATACGCAGTATTTT.

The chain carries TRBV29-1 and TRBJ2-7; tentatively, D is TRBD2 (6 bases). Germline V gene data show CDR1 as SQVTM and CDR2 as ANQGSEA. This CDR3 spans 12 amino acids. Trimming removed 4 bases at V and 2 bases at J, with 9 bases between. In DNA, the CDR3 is TGCAGCGTTGGGGACTCAGCCTACGAGCAGTACTTC. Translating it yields CSVGDSAYEQYF.

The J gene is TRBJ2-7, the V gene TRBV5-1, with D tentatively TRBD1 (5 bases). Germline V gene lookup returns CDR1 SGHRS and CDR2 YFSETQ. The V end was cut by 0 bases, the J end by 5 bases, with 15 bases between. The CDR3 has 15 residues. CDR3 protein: CASSLGQGRVHEQYF. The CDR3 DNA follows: TGCGCCAGCAGCTTGGGCCAGGGTAGGGTCCACGAGCAGTACTTC.

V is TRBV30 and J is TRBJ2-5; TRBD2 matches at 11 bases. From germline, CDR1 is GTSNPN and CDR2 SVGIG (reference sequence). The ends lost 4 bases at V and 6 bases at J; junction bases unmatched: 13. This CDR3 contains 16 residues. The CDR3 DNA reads TGTGCCTGGACCGCCGGCACTAGCGGGGGCTGGAAGACCCAGTACTTC. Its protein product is CAWTAGTSGGWKTQYF.

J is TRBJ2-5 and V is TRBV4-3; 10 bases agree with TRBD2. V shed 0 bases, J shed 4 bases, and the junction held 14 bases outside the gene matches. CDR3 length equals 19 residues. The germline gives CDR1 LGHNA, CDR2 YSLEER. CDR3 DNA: TGCGCCAGCAGCCAAGATCAAGGGGTAGCGGGGGGCCGCGGAGAGACCCAGTACTTC. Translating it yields CASSQDQGVAGGRGETQYF.